The 8 T cell receptor beta chains below all came from one sample that was sequenced in a study of Ad26.COV2.S vaccination and SARS-CoV-2 variants. Indicated treatment: roughly 20 received Ad26.COV2.S at low or high dose, single or two shots; five or six received placebo; per-sample allocation not given. Collection of samples fell on day 63 after the first vaccine or placebo injection. The table came from immunoSEQ multiplex PCR; TCRdb's copy has only in-frame clones and leaves some out. The sample comprises 450,000 to 550,000 clones, nearly 90% of which are singletons, and about 2.5% rests with the top ten. The source material was peripheral blood, sampled in a trial of Ad26.COV2.S vaccine versus placebo. These receptors originate from a person between 18 and 59 years old who received the Ad26.COV2.S COVID-19 vaccine or a placebo.

The CDR3 is CASIRSRDSGNTIYF. CDR3 nucleotides: TGTGCCAGCATAAGGTCGCGGGATTCTGGAAACACCATATATTTT. V gene TRBV6-5 combines with J gene TRBJ1-3, with D unclear. Germline CDR1 and CDR2: MNHEY and SVGAGI. CDR3 length: 15 residues. V lost 7 bases, J lost 1 base, and 14 bases lay in between.

This chain links TRBV29-1 with TRBJ1-1; no firm D call. The length of the CDR3 is 12 residues. Trimming left V 4 bases short and J 4 bases short, with 10 bases between. Germline V gene lookup returns CDR1 SQVTM and CDR2 ANQGSEA. CDR3 sequence (DNA): TGCAGCGTTGTTCATGGGTCCACTGAAGCTTTCTTT. This gives the protein CSVVHGSTEAFF.

A word on this clone: The sample holds other DNA sequences that translate to the same CDR3. This chain connects TRBV28 to TRBJ2-7, with no clear D. CDR1 and CDR2 (germline): MDHEN, SYDVKM. This CDR3 comprises 11 residues. Between the trimmed V and J ends, which lost 5 bases and 3 bases, there was a span of 5 bases. In DNA form, the CDR3 reads TGTGCCAGCAGTATCAACTACGAGCAGTACTTC. Translating it yields CASSINYEQYF.

The chain joins TRBV30 to TRBJ1-1, with a possible D match to TRBD1 (5 bases). The CDR3 runs to 16 residues. Trimming pared 2 bases from V and 1 base from J, leaving 17 bases between. From germline, CDR1 is GTSNPN and CDR2 SVGIG (reference sequence). CDR3 protein: CAWSFLLGGSNTEAFF. The CDR3 DNA sequence: TGTGCCTGGAGTTTCCTCCTGGGGGGTTCGAACACTGAAGCTTTCTTT.

V gene TRBV4-1 combines with J gene TRBJ2-3; unclear D gene. V lost 1 base, J lost 3 bases, and 8 bases lay in between. Per germline, CDR1 MGHRA and CDR2 YSYEKL. The CDR3 consists of 14 residues. CDR3 loop: CASSQGPGTDTQYF. For the CDR3, the DNA is TGCGCCAGCAGCCAAGGCCCTGGGACAGATACGCAGTATTTT.

The CDR3 bases are TGTGCCAGCAGTGGACAGGGACTAGCGGGAGGCGGTGAGCAGTTCTTC. Translating gives CASSGQGLAGGGEQFF. The chain is built from TRBV6-1 and TRBJ2-1, with 15 bases matching TRBD2. The trim removed 4 bases at V and 9 bases at J, leaving 7 bases unmatched. The CDR3 sequence is 16 residues long. CDR1 and CDR2 from the germline V gene are MNHNS and SASEGT.

This clone appeared a single time. The V call is TRBV5-1, the J call TRBJ2-2; D not resolved. V gave up 0 bases and J gave up 3 bases, with 6 bases separating them. Germline CDR1 is SGHRS and CDR2 is YFSETQ. This CDR3 region has 14 residues. CDR3 amino acids: CASSLAADTGELFF. The CDR3 nucleotides are TGCGCCAGCAGCTTGGCCGCAGACACCGGGGAGCTGTTTTTT.

This clone was recorded once. The rearrangement uses TRBV5-1 and TRBJ2-2, with D perhaps TRBD2 (6 bases). The CDR3 covers 14 residues. V was clipped by 4 bases and J by 3 bases, with 10 bases between them. Per germline, CDR1 SGHRS and CDR2 YFSETQ. CDR3 sequence: CASSKGTHTGELFF. Written as DNA, the CDR3 is TGCGCCAGCAGCAAAGGGACTCACACCGGGGAGCTGTTTTTT.